This TCR beta chain came from a study of siplizumab effects on memory and regulatory T cells. Data came from immunoSEQ multiplex PCR; TCRdb stores just in-frame clones and leaves some out. Here the sample spans over 85,000 clones, 92% being singletons. This CDR3 region has 10 residues. From germline, CDR1 is DFQATT and CDR2 SNEGSKA (reference sequence). V was pared by 7 bases and J by 5 bases, with 1 base of the junction left unmatched. The receptor comes from a human donor in good health. The genes are TRBV20-1 and TRBJ2-7, with TRBD2 matching 8 bases. Sequencing was performed on CD4+ T cells sorted from blood. The CDR3 spells CSVAGNEQYF. For the CDR3, the DNA is TGCAGTGTAGCGGGAAACGAGCAGTACTTC.